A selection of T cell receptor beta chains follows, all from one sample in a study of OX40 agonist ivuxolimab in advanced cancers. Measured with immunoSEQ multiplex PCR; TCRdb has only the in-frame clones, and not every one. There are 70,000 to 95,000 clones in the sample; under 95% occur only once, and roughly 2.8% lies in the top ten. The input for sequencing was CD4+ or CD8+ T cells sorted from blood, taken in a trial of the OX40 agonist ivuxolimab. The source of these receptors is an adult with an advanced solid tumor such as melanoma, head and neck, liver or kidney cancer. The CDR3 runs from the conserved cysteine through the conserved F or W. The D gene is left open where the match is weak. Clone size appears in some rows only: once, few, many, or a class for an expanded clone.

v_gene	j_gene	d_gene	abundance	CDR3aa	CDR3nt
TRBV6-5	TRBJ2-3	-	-	CASSYSRIDTQYF	TGTGCCAGCAGTTACAGTCGAATAGATACGCAGTATTTT
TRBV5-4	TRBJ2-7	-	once	CASSFMGYEQYF	TGTGCCAGCAGCTTTATGGGCTACGAGCAGTACTTC
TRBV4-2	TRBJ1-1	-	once	CASSQGAGVEAFF	TGTGCCAGCAGCCAAGGGGCAGGGGTTGAAGCTTTCTTT
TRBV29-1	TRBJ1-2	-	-	CSVNWEGYTF	TGCAGCGTCAATTGGGAGGGCTACACCTTC
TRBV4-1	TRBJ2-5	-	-	CASSQGYGVGETQYF	TGCGCCAGCAGCCAAGGGTACGGGGTAGGGGAGACCCAGTACTTC
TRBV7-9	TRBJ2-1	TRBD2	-	CASSLDGGGYNEQFF	TGTGCCAGCAGCTTAGATGGCGGGGGCTACAATGAGCAGTTCTTC
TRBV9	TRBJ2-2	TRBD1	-	CASSLGQGRAGELFF	TGTGCCAGCAGCTTAGGACAGGGGAGGGCCGGGGAGCTGTTTTTT
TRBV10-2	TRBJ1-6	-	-	CASSESTGYNSPLHF	TGCGCCAGCAGTGAGTCAACAGGCTATAATTCACCCCTCCACTTT
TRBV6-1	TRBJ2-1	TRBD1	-	CASRMTGANYNEQFF	TGTGCCAGCAGGATGACAGGGGCGAACTACAATGAGCAGTTCTTC
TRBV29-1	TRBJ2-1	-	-	CSVIAAEGPYNEQFF	TGCAGCGTGATAGCGGCCGAGGGACCCTACAATGAGCAGTTCTTC
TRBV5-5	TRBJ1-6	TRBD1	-	CASSSQTTGYSPLHF	TGTGCCAGCAGCTCCCAAACGACAGGGTATTCACCCCTCCACTTT
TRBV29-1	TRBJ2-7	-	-	CSVEREAPYEQYF	TGCAGCGTTGAGAGGGAGGCCCCCTACGAGCAGTACTTC
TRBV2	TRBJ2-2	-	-	CASSERQYTGELFF	TGTGCCAGCAGTGAGAGGCAGTACACCGGGGAGCTGTTTTTT
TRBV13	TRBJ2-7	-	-	CASTPRGSHEQYF	TGTGCCAGCACTCCGCGGGGTAGCCACGAGCAGTACTTC
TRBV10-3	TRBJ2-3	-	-	CAISEGLDLPTDTQYF	TGTGCCATCAGTGAGGGTTTGGACTTACCCACAGATACGCAGTATTTT
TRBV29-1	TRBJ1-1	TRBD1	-	CSVHRGRNEAFF	TGCAGCGTTCACAGGGGGCGGAATGAAGCTTTCTTT
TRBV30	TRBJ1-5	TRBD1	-	CAFWDRSNQPQHF	TGTGCCTTTTGGGACAGATCCAATCAGCCCCAGCATTTT
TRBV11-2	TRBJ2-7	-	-	CASSHTPAASYEQYF	TGTGCCAGCAGCCACACCCCGGCCGCCTCCTACGAGCAGTACTTC
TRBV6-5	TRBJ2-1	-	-	CASSYRSRNNEQFF	TGTGCCAGCAGTTACCGTAGCCGGAACAATGAGCAGTTCTTC
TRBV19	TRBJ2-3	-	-	CASSLGPPDTQYF	TGTGCCAGTTCCCTAGGGCCCCCAGATACGCAGTATTTT